Following are 12 T cell receptor beta chains from one sample sequenced in a study of blood T cell repertoires in COVID-19 (dated by TCRdb to 2018 to 2021). To prepare the library, the immunoSEQ multiplex PCR assay was applied. The table comes from immuneACCESS by way of TCRdb, which keeps in-frame sequences with V and J called. Part of the clones is missing from these tables; in studies checked, under half for an unresolved V gene and the rest for unknown reasons. The sample has about 360,000 clones on record, less than 90% of them singletons. Together, the top ten hold about 7.6% of the sample. The source material was peripheral blood. These receptors all stem from a woman aged 55-69 years with COVID-19, enrolled during active disease.

J is TRBJ2-7 and V is TRBV7-9, with 12 bases lining up with TRBD2. The V gene end was trimmed by 6 bases and the J gene end by 7 bases; junction bases not matched to a gene: 13. The length of the CDR3 is 16 residues. Germline CDR1 SEHNR, CDR2 FQNEAQ (reference sequence). CDR3 in amino acids: CASSYPSGGALGEQYF. The CDR3 DNA follows: TGTGCCAGCAGTTATCCTAGCGGGGGGGCCTTAGGAGAGCAGTACTTC.

The chain carries TRBV5-1 and TRBJ1-2, with no clear D. CDR1 and CDR2 from the germline V gene are SGHRS and YFSETQ. The CDR3 consists of 18 residues. The V end was cut by 0 bases, the J end by 2 bases, with 20 bases between. The CDR3 sequence: CASSLASGSGGPNYGYTF. The CDR3 nucleotides read TGCGCCAGCAGCTTGGCCTCGGGGTCGGGAGGGCCGAACTATGGCTACACCTTC.

The rearrangement uses TRBV4-2 and TRBJ1-2, with D possibly matching TRBD1 (6 bases). CDR3 length: 16 amino acids. Germline values: CDR1 LGHNA, CDR2 YNFKEQ. The V gene lost 0 bases and the J gene lost 3 bases, with 14 bases spanning the gap. CDR3 DNA sequence: TGTGCCAGCAGCCAAGATCTGAGGGCAGGGGACTATGGCTACACCTTC. Translation gives CASSQDLRAGDYGYTF.

The chain carries TRBV2 and TRBJ1-5; D is unresolved. The CDR3 covers 13 residues. Looked up from germline, CDR1 is SNHLY and CDR2 is FYNNEI. V gave up 7 bases and J gave up 1 base, with 8 bases separating them. CDR3 sequence reads: CASTGESNQPQHF. The CDR3, as DNA: TGTGCCAGCACTGGGGAGAGCAATCAGCCCCAGCATTTT.

V is TRBV7-3 and J is TRBJ2-3, with TRBD2 matching 13 bases. The germline CDR1 and CDR2 sequences are SGHTA and FQGTGA. V lost 5 bases to trimming and J lost 4 bases; unmatched junction nucleotides: 9. The CDR3 sequence is 17 residues long. CDR3 sequence (DNA): TGTGCCAGCAGCCTACTCCGGACTAGCGGGGGTTCAGATACGCAGTATTTT. It codes for CASSLLRTSGGSDTQYF.

Here the CDR3 DNA reads TGCAGTGCTAGTTTTTCCCTGGGCTTCTACAATGAGCAGTTCTTC. Its translation is CSASFSLGFYNEQFF. J is TRBJ2-1 and V is TRBV20-1, with no clear D. Trimming shortened V by 3 bases and J by 3 bases, and 15 bases separated the two germline ends. This CDR3 has 15 residues. Per the germline V gene, CDR1 is DFQATT and CDR2 is SNEGSKA (reference sequence).

This clone has a handful of counts. DNA for the CDR3: TGTGCCAGCAGCCCCGGGGGAAATAGAGAGACCCAGTACTTC. The encoded protein is CASSPGGNRETQYF. The gene calls are TRBV3-1 (or the pseudogene TRBV3-2) and TRBJ2-5; D perhaps matches TRBD2 (6 bases). In germline, CDR1 is LGHDT, CDR2 YNNKEL (reference sequence). The V end was cut by 4 bases, the J end by 4 bases, with 13 bases between. The CDR3 has 14 residues.

The rearrangement links TRBV5-8 to TRBJ2-3; D possibly corresponds to TRBD2 (5 bases). The CDR3 length is 15 residues. CDR1 is SGHTS and CDR2 is YDEGEE in the germline V gene. V lost 3 bases, J lost 5 bases, and 16 bases lay in between. CDR3 sequence reads: CASSSGFRGVDTQYF. The DNA of the CDR3 is TGTGCCAGCAGCTCGGGGTTTCGAGGAGTAGATACGCAGTATTTT. The whole variable domain, filled in from reference TRBV5-8 and TRBJ2-3, reads EAGVTQSPTHLIKTRGQQATLRCSPISGHTSVYWYQQALGLGLQFLLWYDEGEERNRGNFPPRFSGRQFPNYSSELNVNALELEDSALYLCASSSGFRGVDTQYFGPGTRLTVL.

This clone showed up just once. The rearrangement uses TRBV4-2 and TRBJ1-4, with D possibly being TRBD1 (5 bases). V was trimmed by 5 bases and J by 8 bases, leaving 15 bases between them. In germline, CDR1 is LGHNA, CDR2 YNFKEQ. The CDR3 is 14 residues long. CDR3 sequence reads: CASSSNYGGEKLFF. The CDR3 DNA reads as TGTGCCAGCAGCTCAAACTACGGGGGGGAAAAACTGTTTTTT.

V is TRBV6-1 and J is TRBJ1-4, with D maybe TRBD1 (6 bases). V was clipped by 3 bases and J by 3 bases, with 11 bases between them. The CDR3 has 15 amino acids. Germline V CDR1 and CDR2: MNHNS, SASEGT. The DNA for the CDR3 is TGTGCCAGCAGTGATCCGCGGACAGCTAATGAAAAACTGTTTTTT. Residues: CASSDPRTANEKLFF.

The rearrangement joins TRBV6-6 to TRBJ1-2, with a weak D call TRBD1 (5 bases). CDR1 is MNHNY and CDR2 is SVGAGI in the germline V gene (reference sequence). This CDR3 has 14 residues. The V gene lost 0 bases and the J gene lost 4 bases, with 9 bases spanning the gap. CDR3: CASSYSGQTYGYTF. The DNA of the CDR3 is TGTGCCAGCAGTTACTCGGGGCAGACCTATGGCTACACCTTC.

This clone was seen once. The chain links TRBV5-1 to TRBJ2-3; 9 bases align to TRBD1. This CDR3 is 16 amino acids long. Germline lookup yields CDR1 SGHRS and CDR2 YFSETQ. After removal of 3 bases from V and 1 base from J, the junction contained 6 bases not matched to a gene. The DNA for the CDR3 is TGCGCCAGCAGCTACCCCAGGGACAGGGGCACAGATACGCAGTATTTT. Its translation: CASSYPRDRGTDTQYF.